These T cell receptor beta chains were read from a single sample in a study of T cells expressing NK-cell markers. TCRdb re-called the 5' RACE reads and catalogs CDR3 proteins one per entry, DNA excluded. The sample table sets out approximately 460,000 distinct CDR3 sequences. The sequencing input was blood T cells: a sorted CD56 or NKG2C T cell subset, CD4+ or CD8+ T cells, or bulk PBMC T cells (not recorded which). These receptors all stem from a woman aged 18 to 75 in good health. Both conserved end residues are part of each CDR3.

CDR3aa: CASSQDMKGLAGGPNTGELFF
j_gene: TRBJ2-2
v_gene: TRBV4-2

CDR3aa: CASSASGPDGLGEQFF
j_gene: TRBJ2-1
v_gene: TRBV9

CDR3aa: CASRTVSNEQFF
j_gene: TRBJ2-1
v_gene: TRBV5-1

CDR3aa: CASSPFFGTEAFF
j_gene: TRBJ1-1
v_gene: TRBV18

CDR3aa: CASTDSARTDTQYF
j_gene: TRBJ2-3
v_gene: TRBV19

CDR3aa: CASESSYNEQFF
j_gene: TRBJ2-1
v_gene: TRBV12-3/TRBV12-4

CDR3aa: CASSAPGQGPQETQYF
j_gene: TRBJ2-5
v_gene: TRBV6-1

CDR3aa: CASRLRDISIEFF
j_gene: TRBJ2-1
v_gene: TRBV6-1

CDR3aa: CASSSELAGANYGYTF
j_gene: TRBJ1-2
v_gene: TRBV7-9

CDR3aa: CASSPDRHYAAFF
j_gene: TRBJ1-1
v_gene: TRBV11-2

CDR3aa: CSAIDRGRSYEQYF
j_gene: TRBJ2-7
v_gene: TRBV29-1

CDR3aa: CASSQRGRPLEAFF
j_gene: TRBJ1-1
v_gene: TRBV4-1

CDR3aa: CSASRLGAGDVETQYF
j_gene: TRBJ2-5
v_gene: TRBV20-1

CDR3aa: CSARGTSMNTEAFF
j_gene: TRBJ1-1
v_gene: TRBV20-1

CDR3aa: CASSQRTARNEKLFF
j_gene: TRBJ1-4
v_gene: TRBV3-1

CDR3aa: CSARTANLEPQHF
j_gene: TRBJ1-5
v_gene: TRBV20-1

CDR3aa: CASSYRGGQNQETQYF
j_gene: TRBJ2-5
v_gene: TRBV12-3/TRBV12-4

CDR3aa: CASSFDPGGEQFF
j_gene: TRBJ2-1
v_gene: TRBV12-3/TRBV12-4

CDR3aa: CASSLGGRAYNQPQHF
j_gene: TRBJ1-5
v_gene: TRBV11-2

CDR3aa: CASSYSSGTDTQYF
j_gene: TRBJ2-3
v_gene: TRBV6-5

CDR3aa: CASTRAVSYGYTF
j_gene: TRBJ1-2
v_gene: TRBV12-3/TRBV12-4

CDR3aa: CASSFSPLTTVGEAFF
j_gene: TRBJ1-1
v_gene: TRBV12-3/TRBV12-4